This T cell receptor beta chain stems from a study of post-analysis software for immune sequencing data. As for the study in general: The disease courses spanned relapsing-remitting, secondary progressive and progressive-relapsing forms of multiple sclerosis.

As concerns this clonotype: The antigen remains undetermined.

CDR3 size: 16 residues. V was pared by 2 bases and J by 4 bases, with 11 bases of the junction left unmatched. Per the germline V gene, CDR1 is SGHTA and CDR2 is FQGTGA. Study-level findings and limits: Normalized Chao1 diversity was significantly lower in multiple sclerosis patients than in controls. The five TRBV segments detected at higher frequency in patients than in controls included TRBV5-6, TRBV5-1 and TRBV20-1.

Built from TCR beta cDNA, the libraries had unique molecular identifiers in them. From around 1 to 9.1 million T cells, about 500,000 cDNA molecules were obtained. One entry per CDR3 protein, called by TCRdb with MiXCR from the PCR reads. In the table there are about 540,000 distinct CDR3 sequences, around 34% of which are singletons. Material: blood. This receptor was taken from a girl younger than 18 with multiple sclerosis. The chain carries TRBV7-3 and TRBJ2-7, with TRBD1 matching 7 bases. CDR3 protein: CASSLDGTADIYEQYF. The CDR3 DNA is TGTGCCAGCAGCTTAGACGGGACAGCCGACATTTACGAGCAGTACTTC. The full variable domain, with the rest looked up from reference TRBV7-3 and TRBJ2-7, is GAGVSQTPSNKVTEKGKYVELRCDPISGHTALYWYRQSLGQGPEFLIYFQGTGAADDSGLPNDRFFAVRPEGSVSTLKIQRTERGDSAVYLCASSLDGTADIYEQYFGPGTRLTVT.